This is a list of T cell receptor beta chains from one sample in a study of shared clonotypes between healthy human individuals. Using immunoSEQ multiplex PCR, the repertoire was profiled, and TCRdb retains in-frame clones only, with some absent. The sample has more than 2 million clones; approximately 94% are singletons. Sequencing input: naive CD4+ T cells sorted from blood. These receptors were obtained from a young man in good health. Both conserved end residues are part of each CDR3. The order of the fields is J gene, V gene, D gene, clone size, CDR3 DNA, CDR3 protein. D genes are given only for firm matches. Size tells how often a clone was seen (once, few, many) or the class of an expanded clone, and some rows leave it out.

>TRBJ1-4|TRBV28|TRBD1|-
TGTGCCACCTCGACAGGGAATAATGAAAAACTGTTTTTT
CATSTGNNEKLFF
>TRBJ2-3|TRBV7-2|TRBD1|once
TGTGCCAGCAGCAGAGAGACAGGGGGAGGCACAGATACGCAGTATTTT
CASSRETGGGTDTQYF
>TRBJ2-1|TRBV10-3|-|-
TGTGCCATCAGGGACAGCTCCACGGGGTACAATGAGCAGTTCTTC
CAIRDSSTGYNEQFF
>TRBJ2-7|TRBV28|TRBD1|-
TGTGCCAGCAGCACGTACAGGGGATCCTACGAGCAGTACTTC
CASSTYRGSYEQYF
>TRBJ2-1|TRBV11-2|-|-
TGTGCCAGCAGCTTAGCTGGGGTTGTAAATGAGCAGTTCTTC
CASSLAGVVNEQFF
>TRBJ2-1|TRBV9|TRBD2|-
TGTGCCAGCAGCGTAACAGGGGAATGGACTAGCGGGAGCTCTGAGCAGTTCTTC
CASSVTGEWTSGSSEQFF
>TRBJ1-4|TRBV7-9|TRBD1|-
TGTGCCAGCACCATTGGGGACAGCCCAACTAATGAAAAACTGTTTTTT
CASTIGDSPTNEKLFF
>TRBJ1-2|TRBV5-6|-|-
TGTGCCAGCAGCATTTGGGGACGGACCTGGGCTAACTATGGCTACACCTTC
CASSIWGRTWANYGYTF
>TRBJ2-6|TRBV25-1|-|-
TGTGCCAGCAGTGAAGGGGGTTCTGGGGCCAACGTCCTGACTTTC
CASSEGGSGANVLTF
>TRBJ2-7|TRBV7-8|TRBD2|once
TGTGCCAGCAGCTTAGAACTAGCGGGGGGGCTAGACGAGCAGTACTTC
CASSLELAGGLDEQYF
>TRBJ1-2|TRBV6-5|-|-
TGTGCCAGCAGCCTTGCACAGGATAACTATGGCTACACCTTC
CASSLAQDNYGYTF
>TRBJ2-5|TRBV6-4|-|-
TGTGCCAGCAGTCCCGGGGGCTCAGGGGCGGTGACCCAGTACTTC
CASSPGGSGAVTQYF
>TRBJ2-3|TRBV5-1|-|-
TGCGCCAGCAGCTTGGCGTCAGTTAGCACAGATACGCAGTATTTT
CASSLASVSTDTQYF
>TRBJ2-2|TRBV5-1|-|-
TGCGCCAGCAGCTTGACAGGGACGGAGACCGGGGAGCTGTTTTTT
CASSLTGTETGELFF
>TRBJ2-7|TRBV29-1|-|-
TGCAGCGTGTCAACAGATAGCTCCTACGAGCAGTACTTC
CSVSTDSSYEQYF
>TRBJ2-2|TRBV6-5|-|-
TGTGCCAGCAGAGGAGCGGGCACCGGGGAGCTGTTTTTT
CASRGAGTGELFF
>TRBJ2-5|TRBV7-3|-|-
TGTGCCAGCAGCTTATCAGGACCCGGGCAAGAGACCCAGTACTTC
CASSLSGPGQETQYF
>TRBJ2-1|TRBV7-9|-|once
TGTGCCAGCAGCTCAGGGGCGGCGCAGTTCTTC
CASSSGAAQFF
>TRBJ1-5|TRBV18|-|-
TGTGCCAGCTCACCAGGTCGGGAGGAAGGCGGCTTCGGCAATCAGCCCCAGCATTTT
CASSPGREEGGFGNQPQHF
>TRBJ2-1|TRBV6-6|-|-
TGTGCCAGCAGTTACTTGGGATACAATGAGCAGTTCTTC
CASSYLGYNEQFF
>TRBJ2-1|TRBV2|-|-
TGTGCCAGCACGAGGGTGGAGGGGTATGAGCAGTTCTTC
CASTRVEGYEQFF
>TRBJ2-3|TRBV2|-|-
TGTGCCAGCAGTGAACAGCCCAGCACAGATACGCAGTATTTT
CASSEQPSTDTQYF
>TRBJ1-2|TRBV28|TRBD1|-
TGTGCCAGCAGGGGACAGGGGGTGATCTATGGCTACACCTTC
CASRGQGVIYGYTF
>TRBJ1-2|TRBV5-1|TRBD1|-
TGCGCCAGCAGCTTCGGACAGGGGGATGGCTACACCTTC
CASSFGQGDGYTF
>TRBJ2-5|TRBV19|-|-
TGTGCCAGTAGCACAGGCCCCACAGTTCAAGAGACCCAGTACTTC
CASSTGPTVQETQYF
>TRBJ2-5|TRBV4-1|-|-
TGCGCCAGCAGCAACACAGACAGGTGGCAAGAGACCCAGTACTTC
CASSNTDRWQETQYF
>TRBJ1-6|TRBV6-1|-|-
TGTGCCAGCAGTGAGGGGACCTTGGGCTTTTCACCCCTCCACTTT
CASSEGTLGFSPLHF
>TRBJ1-6|TRBV2|TRBD1|once
TGTGCCAGCAGGCGGGACAGGGCCTCCTATAATTCACCCCTCCACTTT
CASRRDRASYNSPLHF
>TRBJ1-6|TRBV4-1|-|once
TGCGCCAGCAGCCTGGAATCCTCGAGCTCCTATAATTCACCCCTCCACTTT
CASSLESSSSYNSPLHF
>TRBJ1-6|TRBV19|TRBD1|-
TGTGCCAGTAGTGTACAGGGGGCCAATTCACCCCTCCACTTT
CASSVQGANSPLHF
>TRBJ2-7|TRBV5-1|-|-
TGCGCCAGCAGAGGGGGGCTTTTAGGTACCTACGAGCAGTACTTC
CASRGGLLGTYEQYF
>TRBJ1-1|TRBV5-6|TRBD1|-
TGTGCCAGCAGCGCCGGGACAGGGGTAAGTGGCACTGAAGCTTTCTTT
CASSAGTGVSGTEAFF
>TRBJ2-1|TRBV14|-|-
TGTGCCAGCAGCCAATTCCGGCTAGCCTACAATGAGCAGTTCTTC
CASSQFRLAYNEQFF
>TRBJ1-2|TRBV7-2|TRBD1|-
TGTGCCAGCAGCCCCAGACAGGGTAGCTATGGCTACACCTTC
CASSPRQGSYGYTF
>TRBJ2-5|TRBV5-1|TRBD2|once
TGCGCCAGCAGCCAGGCTAGCGGGAGTCAAGAGACCCAGTACTTC
CASSQASGSQETQYF
>TRBJ2-7|TRBV4-1|-|-
TGCGCCAGCAGCCAAGGCGGGGCCCCCTCCTACGAGCAGTACTTC
CASSQGGAPSYEQYF
>TRBJ2-1|TRBV5-1|TRBD1|-
TGCGCCAGCAGCTTGGCCGGGGCAGGGGGTTACAATGAGCAGTTCTTC
CASSLAGAGGYNEQFF
>TRBJ2-4|TRBV5-6|-|-
TGTGCCAGCAGCTTGGAGGGCAGACTAGCCAAAAACATTCAGTACTTC
CASSLEGRLAKNIQYF
>TRBJ2-7|TRBV27|-|-
TGTGCCAGCAGTTTATGGGGGGCTCGCTCCTACGAGCAGTACTTC
CASSLWGARSYEQYF
>TRBJ1-2|TRBV20-1|-|-
TGCAGTGCTAGCGAAGGGACTGGCTACACCTTC
CSASEGTGYTF